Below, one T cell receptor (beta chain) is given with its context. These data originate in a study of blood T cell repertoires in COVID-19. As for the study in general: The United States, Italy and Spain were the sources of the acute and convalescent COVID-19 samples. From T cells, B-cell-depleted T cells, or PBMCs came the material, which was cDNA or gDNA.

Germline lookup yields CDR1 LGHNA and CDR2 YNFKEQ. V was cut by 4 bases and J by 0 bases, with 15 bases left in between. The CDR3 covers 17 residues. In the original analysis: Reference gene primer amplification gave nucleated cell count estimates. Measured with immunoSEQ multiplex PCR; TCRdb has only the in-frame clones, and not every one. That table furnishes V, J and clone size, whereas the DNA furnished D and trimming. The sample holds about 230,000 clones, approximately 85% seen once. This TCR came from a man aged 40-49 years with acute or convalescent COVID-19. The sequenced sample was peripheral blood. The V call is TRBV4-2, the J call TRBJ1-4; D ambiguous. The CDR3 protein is CASSPQMEGATNEKLFF. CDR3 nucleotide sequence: TGTGCCAGCAGCCCACAAATGGAGGGAGCAACTAATGAAAAACTGTTTTTT.